This T cell receptor (beta chain) was obtained from a study of T cell changes during pregnancy in multiple sclerosis. This clone showed up just once. V was pared by 1 base and J by 7 bases, with 11 bases between. Germline lookup yields CDR1 SGHDN and CDR2 FVKESK. The CDR3 loop spans 14 amino acids. Sequenced by immunoSEQ multiplex PCR; TCRdb stores in-frame clones only, minus some. This table holds about 110,000 clones, approximately 90% found once. The V and J genes are TRBV14 and TRBJ2-1, with a possible D match to TRBD1 (5 bases). The sequences come from peripheral blood, collected in the third trimester of pregnancy. This TCR derives from a female donor with multiple sclerosis, enrolled in a pregnancy study. In DNA form, the CDR3 reads TGTGCCAGCAGCCAAGGACCAGGGTGGAATGAGCAGTTCTTC. Translated, it gives CASSQGPGWNEQFF.